Below, 18 T cell receptor beta chains from the same sample are listed, as sequenced in a study of T cells after yellow fever vaccination. TCRdb re-analysed the 5' RACE reads in MiXCR, keeping a single row per CDR3 protein. The sample carries around 310,000 distinct CDR3 sequences, around 3.6% recorded once. Sample: PBMCs, taken on the day of the yellow fever booster vaccination. The receptors were gathered from a man in his late teens or twenties who received the YFV17D yellow fever vaccine.

This clonotype was counted ten times or more. The J gene is TRBJ2-7, the V gene TRBV5-1; possibly TRBD2 for D (6 bases). Trimming removed 5 bases at V and 3 bases at J, with 15 bases between. The CDR3 runs 14 residues. CDR1 and CDR2 from the germline V gene are SGHRS and YFSETQ. The CDR3 sequence is CASSRGTENYEQYV. CDR3 DNA sequence: TGCGCCAGCAGTCGGGGGACCGAGAACTACGAGCAGTACGTC.

V and J are TRBV4-3 and TRBJ2-2, with TRBD1 matching 10 bases. Trimming took 0 bases from V and 5 from J; bases not matched to a gene: 6. CDR1 LGHNA and CDR2 YSLEER come from the germline V gene. The CDR3 has 17 residues. CDR3 sequence reads: CASSQDIRDRGTGELFF. The CDR3 nucleotides read TGCGCCAGCAGCCAAGATATTAGGGACAGGGGTACCGGGGAGCTGTTTTTT.

The V call is TRBV12-3 or TRBV12-4, the J call TRBJ2-2, with D perhaps TRBD1 (5 bases). The CDR3 is 18 amino acids. V was pared by 7 bases and J by 0 bases, with 21 bases between. In DNA form, the CDR3 reads TGTGCCAGCACCAACACCGTAGGGGTATCCGCGAACACCGGGGAGCTGTTTTTT. This encodes CASTNTVGVSANTGELFF.

V is TRBV5-6 and J is TRBJ2-1; either TRBD1 or TRBD2 may fit D (5 bases each). The V end was cut by 0 bases, the J end by 5 bases, with 9 bases between. The CDR3 is made up of 14 amino acids. Germline lookup yields CDR1 SGHDT and CDR2 YYEEEE. The CDR3 loop reads CASSLGDHDNEQFF. The CDR3, as DNA: TGTGCCAGCAGCTTGGGGGACCACGACAATGAGCAGTTCTTC.

This clonotype was counted ten times or more. The V and J genes are TRBV20-1 and TRBJ1-5; no reliable D call. The CDR3 is 15 amino acids. From germline, CDR1 is DFQATT and CDR2 SNEGSKA (reference sequence). Trimming left V 1 base short and J 0 bases short, with 10 bases between. The CDR3 nucleotides read TGCAGTGCTAGAGGGGCCCCCACTAGCAATCAGCCCCAGCATTTT. Translating gives CSARGAPTSNQPQHF.

The rearrangement uses TRBV7-6 and TRBJ1-2; no clear D. The germline V gene encodes CDR1 SGHVS and CDR2 FNYEAQ. With 5 bases removed from V and 5 bases from J, the gap between germline ends came to 18 bases. The CDR3 consists of 15 residues. The CDR3: CASSPSPGLEYGYTF. CDR3 nucleotides: TGTGCCAGCAGCCCGAGCCCGGGTCTCGAATATGGCTACACCTTC.

The table lists this clonotype with many counts. The V call is TRBV21-1, the J call TRBJ2-3. TRBV21-1 is assigned pseudogene status. This CDR3 has 15 residues. CDR3 bases: TGTGCCAGCAGCAAAGCCCAGGCACCATTGGATACGCAGTATTTT. Amino acid sequence: CASSKAQAPLDTQYF.

This clonotype was recorded at least ten times. This chain connects TRBV20-1 to TRBJ2-3; D ambiguous. Germline CDR1 reads DFQATT; CDR2 reads SNEGSKA (reference sequence). V dropped 6 bases and J dropped 3 bases, with 10 bases sitting between them. CDR3 length: 12 amino acids. CDR3 loop: CSALTRTDTQYF. As DNA, the CDR3 is TGCAGTGCCCTTACCCGGACAGATACGCAGTATTTT.

This clonotype was seen more than once but under ten times. The chain combines TRBV5-1 with TRBJ1-1; the D gene is possibly TRBD1 (5 bases). The germline CDR1 and CDR2 sequences are SGHRS and YFSETQ. This CDR3 has 16 residues. The V and J ends lost 5 bases and 6 bases respectively, with 23 bases between them. This CDR3 is CASSQRSAGLAPEAFF. In DNA, the CDR3 is TGCGCCAGCAGTCAAAGGTCGGCAGGGCTGGCTCCTGAAGCTTTCTTT. The full variable domain, with the rest looked up from reference TRBV5-1 and TRBJ1-1, is KAGVTQTPRYLIKTRGQQVTLSCSPISGHRSVSWYQQTPGQGLQFLFEYFSETQRNKGNFPGRFSGRQFSNSRSEMNVSTLELGDSALYLCASSQRSAGLAPEAFFGQGTRLTVV.

At least ten counts were recorded for this clonotype. The CDR3 coding sequence is TGTGCCAGCAGCCATGACAGGGGGAACAACCCCTATGGCTACACCTTC. Amino acid sequence: CASSHDRGNNPYGYTF. V and J are TRBV5-5 and TRBJ1-2; the match to TRBD1 covers 9 bases. The germline gives CDR1 SGHKS, CDR2 YYEKEE (reference sequence). V lost 4 bases and J lost 4; bases outside the gene matches: 11. The CDR3 is 16 residues long.

J is TRBJ2-3 and V is TRBV6-5, with 8 positions matching TRBD1. This CDR3 comprises 15 residues. CDR1 MNHEY and CDR2 SVGAGI come from the germline V gene. Trimming cost V 6 bases and J 4 bases; bases outside gene matches: 9. The DNA of the CDR3 is TGTGCCAGCAGGGGGGGCAGGGGGCGGTCAGATACGCAGTATTTT. This codes for CASRGGRGRSDTQYF.

Of note for this clonotype: It may be a read error: a sequence one base away is much more abundant. It is likely a read error, because the conserved phenylalanine at the end of the CDR3 is missing. This chain uses TRBV4-3 with TRBJ2-2, with a weak D call TRBD2 (6 bases). CDR3 length: 14 residues. CDR1 is LGHNA and CDR2 is YSLEER in the germline V gene. V gave up 4 bases and J gave up 5 bases, with 11 bases separating them. CDR3 nucleotides: TGCGCCAGCAGCCCCATCGGGAGAACCGGGGAGCTGTTTATT. It yields the protein CASSPIGRTGELFI.

This clonotype was detected many times. The chain uses TRBV5-1 and TRBJ2-5; 10 bases are a match to TRBD2. This CDR3 has 15 residues. V lost 4 bases, J lost 2 bases, and 5 bases stayed unmatched. Per germline, CDR1 SGHRS and CDR2 YFSETQ. The CDR3 loop is CASSPERGGQETQYF. The CDR3 nucleotides are TGCGCCAGCAGCCCAGAGCGGGGGGGTCAAGAGACCCAGTACTTC.

This clonotype appeared a few times. V usage is TRBV9 and J usage is TRBJ2-3; D is perhaps TRBD2 (7 bases). Germline V gene sequence: CDR1 SGDLS, CDR2 YYNGEE. The CDR3 sequence is 15 residues long. Trimming left V 4 bases short and J 5 bases short, with 17 bases between. Written as DNA, the CDR3 is TGTGCCAGCAGCCCCCCAAGGGGGGGCAGAGATACGCAGTATTTT. This translates into CASSPPRGGRDTQYF.

Ten or more counts support this clonotype. The chain links TRBV7-2 to TRBJ1-3; weak D call: TRBD1 (5 bases). The CDR3 covers 14 residues. Trimming removed 5 bases at V and 3 bases at J, with 11 bases between. The V gene's germline CDR1 is SGHTA and CDR2 FQGNSA. CDR3 sequence reads: CASSQAGLGNTIYF. CDR3 nucleotides: TGTGCCAGCAGCCAGGCGGGGCTTGGAAACACCATATATTTT.

This clonotype was found many times. V gene TRBV7-2 combines with J gene TRBJ2-2; D is perhaps TRBD1 or TRBD2 (6 bases each). Germline lookup yields CDR1 SGHTA and CDR2 FQGNSA. Trimming left V 7 bases short and J 7 bases short, with 22 bases between. This CDR3 spans 16 amino acids. Here the CDR3 reads CASTNSRGGMGGELFF. CDR3 bases: TGTGCCAGCACCAACTCCAGGGGAGGTATGGGCGGGGAGCTGTTTTTT.

This clonotype was observed many times. The chain carries TRBV5-6 and TRBJ2-1; D is possibly TRBD1 or TRBD2 (6 bases each). Trimming pared 5 bases from V and 2 bases from J, leaving 14 bases between. Germline CDR1 reads SGHDT; CDR2 reads YYEEEE. CDR3 length: 15 amino acids. The CDR3 DNA reads TGTGCCAGCAGTTCCCCGGGGGCCGCCTACAATGAGCAGTTCTTC. Amino acids: CASSSPGAAYNEQFF.

There are many counts of this clonotype. The J gene is TRBJ2-3, the V gene TRBV5-4; tentative D call: TRBD2 (5 bases). The CDR3 contains 14 residues. CDR1 and CDR2 (germline): SGHNT, YYREEE (reference sequence). V dropped 6 bases and J dropped 1 base, with 12 bases sitting between them. The CDR3 reads CASTSRKGTDTQYF. The CDR3, as DNA: TGTGCCAGCACTAGCAGGAAGGGCACAGATACGCAGTATTTT.